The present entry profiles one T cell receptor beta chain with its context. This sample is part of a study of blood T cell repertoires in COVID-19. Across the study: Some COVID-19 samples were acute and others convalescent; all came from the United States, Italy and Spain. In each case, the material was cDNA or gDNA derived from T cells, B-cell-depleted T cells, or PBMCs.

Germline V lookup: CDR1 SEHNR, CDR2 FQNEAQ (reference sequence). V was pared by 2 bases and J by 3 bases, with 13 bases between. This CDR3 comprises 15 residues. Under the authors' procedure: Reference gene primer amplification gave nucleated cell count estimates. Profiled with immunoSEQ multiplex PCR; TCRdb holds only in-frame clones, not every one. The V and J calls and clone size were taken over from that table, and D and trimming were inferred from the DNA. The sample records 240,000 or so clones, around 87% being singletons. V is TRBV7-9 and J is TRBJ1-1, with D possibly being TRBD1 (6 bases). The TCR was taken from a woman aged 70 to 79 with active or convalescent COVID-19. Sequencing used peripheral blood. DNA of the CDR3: TGTGCCAGCAGCTTAACCTCAGGGGCACACACTGAAGCTTTCTTT. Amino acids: CASSLTSGAHTEAFF.